Shown below are 32 T cell receptor beta chains from a single sample sequenced in a study of blood T cell repertoires in COVID-19. This table comes from immunoSEQ multiplex PCR, and its TCRdb copy is limited to in-frame clones, with some not included. This sample has approximately 70,000 clones, with about 85% found just once. The specimen sequenced was peripheral blood. These receptors all stem from a woman aged 50 to 60 with COVID-19, enrolled during active disease.

The V and J genes are TRBV2 and TRBJ2-1, with TRBD1 matching 12 bases. Germline CDR1 SNHLY, CDR2 FYNNEI. The trim removed 6 bases at V and 10 bases at J, leaving 7 bases unmatched. This CDR3 has 14 residues. CDR3 sequence (DNA): TGTGCCAGCAGGGGGACAGGGGGCGAAGGGGAGCAGTTCTTC. It is translated as CASRGTGGEGEQFF. Complete variable domain (other parts from reference TRBV2 and TRBJ2-1): EPEVTQTPSHQVTQMGQEVILRCVPISNHLYFYWYRQILGQKVEFLVSFYNNEISEKSEIFDDQFSVERPDGSNFTLKIRSTKLEDSAMYFCASRGTGGEGEQFFGPGTRLTVL.

The chain has TRBV28 and TRBJ2-7; TRBD1 might be the D (6 bases). Germline V lookup: CDR1 MDHEN, CDR2 SYDVKM. Trimming cost V 0 bases and J 1 base, with 16 bases left between them. CDR3 length: 17 amino acids. CDR3 loop: CASSLWATGPLSYEQYF. CDR3 nucleotide sequence: TGTGCCAGCAGTTTATGGGCGACAGGCCCCTTGTCCTACGAGCAGTACTTC.

This chain connects TRBV3-1 (or the pseudogene TRBV3-2) to TRBJ2-7, with 7 bases matching TRBD1. This CDR3 is built from 13 residues. Germline trimming cut 4 bases from V and 4 bases from J; bases unmatched to any gene: 4. The germline V gene has CDR1 LGHDT and CDR2 YNNKEL (reference sequence). CDR3 nucleotides: TGTGCCAGCAGCCCGGGACAGTATTACGAGCAGTACTTC. It codes for CASSPGQYYEQYF.

This rearrangement joins TRBV7-3 to TRBJ2-2, with a tentative D call TRBD1 (5 bases). The V end lost 1 base, the J end lost 2 bases, and 8 bases lay between the germline ends. Germline V gives CDR1 SGHTA, CDR2 FQGTGA. CDR3 length: 15 amino acids. The CDR3 region has the DNA TGTGCCAGCAGCTTAAGGGGCGCTAACACCGGGGAGCTGTTTTTT. It codes for CASSLRGANTGELFF.

The V and J genes are TRBV27 and TRBJ2-7; D might be TRBD2 (7 bases). V lost 0 bases and J lost 7, with 13 bases in between. The CDR3 spans 14 residues. Germline lookup yields CDR1 MNHEY and CDR2 SMNVEV (reference sequence). The CDR3 spells CASSLSRGRGEQYF. Written as DNA, the CDR3 is TGTGCCAGCAGTTTATCGCGGGGGCGGGGTGAGCAGTACTTC.

The gene calls are TRBV4-2 and TRBJ1-2, with TRBD1 matching 9 bases. Germline CDR1 LGHNA, CDR2 YNFKEQ. With V trimmed by 3 bases and J by 5 bases, 4 bases remained unmatched. This CDR3 has 14 amino acids. The CDR3 DNA follows: TGTGCCAGCAGCCAGTTCGACAGGGGGTATGGCTACACCTTC. Protein sequence: CASSQFDRGYGYTF.

V usage is TRBV6-2 or TRBV6-3 and J usage is TRBJ2-1; maybe TRBD1 (6 bases). This CDR3 spans 15 amino acids. V dropped 4 bases and J dropped 7 bases, with 17 bases sitting between them. Germline assignment: CDR1 MNHEY and CDR2 SVGEGT. The CDR3 loop is CASSFRQAYRNEQFF. CDR3 DNA: TGTGCCAGCAGTTTCCGACAGGCGTATAGAAATGAGCAGTTCTTC.

DNA of the CDR3: TGTGCCAGCAGCTTAAGGTTCGGACTAAGCTCCTACAATGAGCAGTTCTTC. This sequence encodes CASSLRFGLSSYNEQFF. The chain uses TRBV7-9 and TRBJ2-1; possible D gene TRBD2, 6 bases. V lost 2 bases, J lost 0 bases, and 14 bases lay in between. Germline V gene lookup returns CDR1 SEHNR and CDR2 FQNEAQ (reference sequence). The CDR3 extends over 17 amino acids.

The chain carries TRBV6-5 and TRBJ1-2; unclear D gene. CDR1 and CDR2 (germline): MNHEY, SVGAGI. The CDR3 runs 14 residues. The V gene lost 0 bases and the J gene lost 7 bases, with 12 bases spanning the gap. CDR3 nucleotides: TGTGCCAGCAGTTACTCGGCGGGTATCCTTGGCTACACCTTC. It is translated as CASSYSAGILGYTF.

The genes are TRBV10-3 and TRBJ1-6; tentatively, D is TRBD1 (6 bases). The V end was cut by 6 bases, the J end by 7 bases, with 10 bases between. Per germline, CDR1 ENHRY and CDR2 SYGVKD. The CDR3 is 13 residues long. This CDR3 reads CAIRGGPNSPLHF. The DNA of the CDR3 is TGTGCCATCAGGGGGGGGCCAAATTCACCCCTCCACTTT.

This clone came up a few times. This rearrangement joins TRBV30 to TRBJ1-4, with 11 bases lining up with TRBD1. The CDR3 runs to 14 residues. Unmatched junction bases numbered 5, after V lost 3 bases and J lost 8 bases. CDR1 is GTSNPN and CDR2 is SVGIG in the germline V gene (reference sequence). The CDR3 reads CAWSRDRGREKLFF. CDR3 nucleotide sequence: TGTGCCTGGAGCCGGGACAGGGGGAGAGAAAAACTGTTTTTT.

The CDR3 region is CASKLSGRAGRNEQFF. The CDR3 nucleotides read TGTGCCAGCAAACTCAGCGGGAGGGCAGGAAGGAATGAGCAGTTCTTC. The V call is TRBV28, the J call TRBJ2-1; TRBD2 matches at 10 bases. J gave up 7 bases and V 7 bases, and 13 bases lay outside the gene matches. CDR1 and CDR2 from the germline V gene are MDHEN and SYDVKM. The CDR3 spans 16 residues.

The chain employs TRBV15 and TRBJ2-3, with D possibly being TRBD2 (6 bases). The germline CDR1 and CDR2 sequences are LNHNV and YYDKDF (reference sequence). The CDR3 runs to 19 residues. The V end was cut by 4 bases, the J end by 0 bases, with 23 bases between. In DNA, the CDR3 is TGTGCCACCAGCAAGGAGTTGGGGGGATGGCGATCTAGCACAGATACGCAGTATTTT. As protein: CATSKELGGWRSSTDTQYF.

This clone was seen just once. The chain links TRBV30 to TRBJ2-3, with D possibly matching TRBD2 (6 bases). CDR1 and CDR2 from the germline V gene are GTSNPN and SVGIG (reference sequence). This CDR3 contains 15 residues. V lost 3 bases to trimming and J lost 4 bases, with 17 bases between them. CDR3 amino acids: CAWSPWGESADTQYF. CDR3 coding DNA: TGTGCCTGGAGCCCCTGGGGGGAGAGCGCAGATACGCAGTATTTT.

The chain employs TRBV7-8 and TRBJ2-4; TRBD2 is a possible D gene (6 bases). The CDR3 contains 19 residues. V was clipped by 1 base and J by 2 bases, with 21 bases between them. Germline lookup yields CDR1 SGHVS and CDR2 FQNEAQ. CDR3 bases: TGTGCCAGCAGCTTAGAGGGCGGGACCCTTACGACAACCAAAAACATTCAGTACTTC. Translating gives CASSLEGGTLTTTKNIQYF.

This clone has a handful of counts. This chain links TRBV9 with TRBJ2-1, with 11 bases lining up with TRBD2. CDR3 length: 14 residues. V lost 0 bases to trimming and J lost 10 bases; unmatched junction nucleotides: 3. Germline CDR1 and CDR2: SGDLS and YYNGEE. The CDR3 sequence is CASSVVASGREQFF. Here the CDR3 DNA reads TGTGCCAGCAGCGTAGTAGCTAGCGGGAGGGAGCAGTTCTTC.

The V gene is TRBV18, the J gene TRBJ1-1; D is possibly TRBD1 (5 bases). The V and J ends lost 3 bases and 5 bases respectively, with 19 bases between them. The CDR3 spans 16 residues. In germline, CDR1 is KGHSH, CDR2 LQKENI. This CDR3 reads CASSPFGTAGGTEAFF. The CDR3 DNA follows: TGTGCCAGCTCACCGTTCGGGACCGCGGGGGGGACTGAAGCTTTCTTT.

The V call is TRBV30, the J call TRBJ1-2; D is ambiguous. Trimming took 1 base from V and 8 from J, leaving 14 bases between them. Germline V gives CDR1 GTSNPN, CDR2 SVGIG (reference sequence). CDR3 size: 13 residues. The CDR3 nucleotides read TGTGCCTGGAGTGCCCGGACTAACCAGGGCTACACCTTC. It codes for CAWSARTNQGYTF.

The chain couples TRBV19 to TRBJ2-5; D is unclear. V was shortened by 3 bases and J by 1 base, with 6 bases between the two germline ends. Germline loops: CDR1 LNHDA, CDR2 SQIVND (reference sequence). This CDR3 is built from 13 residues. The CDR3 bases are TGTGCCAGTAGTATCGCGGTCCAAGAGACCCAGTACTTC. Translating it yields CASSIAVQETQYF.

This chain uses TRBV28 with TRBJ2-7, with D uncertain. This CDR3 spans 12 amino acids. Trimming took 4 bases from V and 3 from J, leaving 7 bases between them. Germline loops: CDR1 MDHEN, CDR2 SYDVKM. The CDR3 reads CASSSPNYEQYF. In DNA, the CDR3 is TGTGCCAGCAGTTCGCCTAACTACGAGCAGTACTTC.

The chain joins TRBV4-2 to TRBJ2-1, with TRBD2 matching over 10 bases. Germline CDR1 and CDR2: LGHNA and YNFKEQ. V shed 0 bases and J 6 bases; nucleotides not matched to a gene: 2. The CDR3 extends over 15 amino acids. This CDR3 reads CASSQDWTSGNEQFF. DNA for the CDR3: TGTGCCAGCAGCCAAGACTGGACTAGCGGCAATGAGCAGTTCTTC.

This clone is a singleton in its sample. J is TRBJ2-7 and V is TRBV11-2; tentative D call: TRBD2 (6 bases). Germline-derived CDR1 and CDR2 are SGHAT and FQNNGV. This CDR3 is built from 12 residues. Deletions cut 5 bases from V and 8 bases from J, with 13 bases between. CDR3 loop: CASSPPGSKQYF. The DNA of the CDR3 is TGTGCCAGCAGCCCCCCCGGGAGTAAGCAGTACTTC.

This chain joins TRBV19 and TRBJ2-5; 10 bases are a match to TRBD2. The CDR3 runs to 15 residues. V was clipped by 7 bases and J by 3 bases; unmatched bases: 8. Per the germline V gene, CDR1 is LNHDA and CDR2 is SQIVND (reference sequence). CDR3 sequence reads: CASNTGLAVKETQYF. The DNA for the CDR3 is TGTGCCAGTAATACTGGACTAGCGGTAAAAGAGACCCAGTACTTC.

J is TRBJ2-2 and V is TRBV27; the D gene is possibly TRBD2 (5 bases). Germline loops: CDR1 MNHEY, CDR2 SMNVEV (reference sequence). The CDR3 is 14 residues long. The germline V and J ends were trimmed by 5 bases and 1 base, with 8 bases remaining between them. Here the CDR3 DNA reads TGTGCCAGCAGTCGGGAAATGAACACCGGGGAGCTGTTTTTT. Translating it yields CASSREMNTGELFF.

This CDR3 is CASSLSGRTRELFF. CDR3 nucleotides: TGTGCCAGCAGTCTCAGCGGGAGGACGCGGGAGCTGTTTTTT. V is TRBV6-4 and J is TRBJ2-2; 9 bases match TRBD2. This CDR3 has 14 residues. V lost 5 bases to trimming and J lost 9 bases; unmatched junction nucleotides: 7. In germline, CDR1 is MRHNA, CDR2 SNTAGT.

To note about this clone: The sample holds other DNA sequences that translate to the same CDR3. This chain links TRBV9 with TRBJ2-4; 7 bases line up with TRBD1. J gave up 3 bases and V 2 bases, and 2 bases lay outside the gene matches. In germline, CDR1 is SGDLS, CDR2 YYNGEE. The CDR3 is 14 residues long. The CDR3: CASSVAGGKNIQYF. Here the CDR3 DNA reads TGTGCCAGCAGCGTCGCAGGGGGCAAAAACATTCAGTACTTC.

The V gene is TRBV7-2, the J gene TRBJ2-5; 8 bases fit TRBD2. CDR1 is SGHTA, CDR2 FQGNSA, per germline. This CDR3 has 18 residues. J lost 2 bases, V lost 0 bases, and 11 bases had no gene match. CDR3 coding DNA: TGTGCCAGCAGCTTAGCGGCGGGAGGAGGGAGATCTCAAGAGACCCAGTACTTC. Translating gives CASSLAAGGGRSQETQYF.

The chain couples TRBV5-1 to TRBJ2-1; 9 bases are a match to TRBD2. The CDR3 consists of 15 residues. V trimming: 6 bases; J trimming: 9 bases; junction bases outside the gene matches: 13. The germline V gene has CDR1 SGHRS and CDR2 YFSETQ. For the CDR3, the DNA is TGCGCCAGCACCCCCGGGCTAGCGGGACGAAGTGAGCAGTTCTTC. Translating gives CASTPGLAGRSEQFF.

V is TRBV19 and J is TRBJ2-7; TRBD1 agrees at 10 bases. Germline V gene lookup returns CDR1 LNHDA and CDR2 SQIVND (reference sequence). This CDR3 has 14 residues. The junction had 8 bases not matched to a gene; V was cut back by 4 bases and J by 8 bases. The CDR3 region is CASSSDRGRVKQYF. The CDR3 DNA follows: TGTGCCAGTAGTAGCGACAGGGGGCGCGTAAAGCAGTACTTC.

This clone occurred a few times. This chain connects TRBV5-1 to TRBJ2-1; tentatively, D is TRBD2 (6 bases). The ends were cut back, 4 bases at V and 10 bases at J, with 18 bases in the middle. CDR1 is SGHRS, CDR2 YFSETQ, per germline. This CDR3 contains 14 residues. CDR3 region: CASSTGTSEREQFF. The CDR3, as DNA: TGCGCCAGCAGCACCGGGACTTCCGAGAGAGAGCAGTTCTTC. The whole variable domain, filled in from reference TRBV5-1 and TRBJ2-1, reads KAGVTQTPRYLIKTRGQQVTLSCSPISGHRSVSWYQQTPGQGLQFLFEYFSETQRNKGNFPGRFSGRQFSNSRSEMNVSTLELGDSALYLCASSTGTSEREQFFGPGTRLTVL.

V usage is TRBV9 and J usage is TRBJ2-3; TRBD2 aligns across 7 bases. Trimming at V came to 6 bases and at J to 6 bases, leaving 16 bases not matched to a gene. The CDR3 extends over 16 amino acids. Germline lookup yields CDR1 SGDLS and CDR2 YYNGEE. CDR3 sequence (DNA): TGTGCCAGCACCGAACGTCGAGGCGGGAGAACGGATACGCAGTATTTT. Translation: CASTERRGGRTDTQYF.

This clone came up a few times. V usage is TRBV7-2 and J usage is TRBJ2-7; 8 bases align to TRBD2. The CDR3 loop spans 15 amino acids. V trimming: 1 base; J trimming: 3 bases; junction bases outside the gene matches: 5. Germline V gene sequence: CDR1 SGHTA, CDR2 FQGNSA. Here the CDR3 reads CASSLGTAGVYEQYF. CDR3 coding DNA: TGTGCCAGCAGCTTAGGGACAGCGGGGGTCTACGAGCAGTACTTC.